Given below is one T cell receptor beta chain in context. No antigen is known for it. The sample belongs to a study of T cell clones after liver transplantation. Overall study: TCRbeta sequencing after a pre-transplant mixed lymphocyte reaction identified graft-donor-reactive clones, later tracked in post-transplant blood. Without induction therapy, subjects received standard immunosuppression until 12-24 months post-transplant.

CDR3 length equals 17 residues. Germline V CDR1 and CDR2: LNHDA, SQIVND (reference sequence). V was pared by 1 base and J by 3 bases, with 10 bases of the junction left unmatched. The study's findings and limits: Circulating graft-donor-reactive CD4 TCRbeta sequences fell significantly post-transplant in 5 of 8 subjects. In two subjects, few donor cells limited the measurable donor-reactive repertoire.

Generated by immunoSEQ multiplex PCR, the TCRdb table keeps only in-frame clones and is missing some. The data contain tens of thousands of clones, roughly 71% of them seen just once; the ten biggest clones take up around 9.7%. This sequence originates from a human patient who received a liver transplant. Among the T cells, some may be from the graft donor. The chain has TRBV19 and TRBJ2-7, with TRBD1 matching 9 bases. This specimen consisted of CD4+ T cells from blood, obtained at the 22-month timepoint. The CDR3 DNA is TGTGCCAGTAGTATAGCGACTGATACAGGGGGCATCTACGAGCAGTACTTC. It translates to CASSIATDTGGIYEQYF.